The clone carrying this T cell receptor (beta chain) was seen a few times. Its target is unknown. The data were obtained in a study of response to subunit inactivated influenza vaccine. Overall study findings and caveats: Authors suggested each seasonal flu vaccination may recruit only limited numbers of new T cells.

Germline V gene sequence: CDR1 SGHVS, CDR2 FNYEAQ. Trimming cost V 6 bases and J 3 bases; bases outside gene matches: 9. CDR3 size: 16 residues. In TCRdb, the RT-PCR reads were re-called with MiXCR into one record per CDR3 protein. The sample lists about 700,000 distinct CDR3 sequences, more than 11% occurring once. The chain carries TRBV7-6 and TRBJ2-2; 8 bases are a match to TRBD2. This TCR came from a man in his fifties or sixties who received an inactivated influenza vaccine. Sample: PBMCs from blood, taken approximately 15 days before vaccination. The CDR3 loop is CASRKAGVEDTGELFF. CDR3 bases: TGTGCCAGCAGAAAAGCGGGAGTTGAGGACACCGGGGAGCTGTTTTTT.